The following is a T cell receptor beta chain sequence with its context. The target antigen is unknown. The data are from a study of vaccination effects on CD4 cells after COVID-19. CDR3 length: 16 amino acids. Per the germline V gene, CDR1 is MNHEY and CDR2 is SVGEGT. Trimming took 4 bases from V and 1 from J; bases not matched to a gene: 6. Profiled with immunoSEQ multiplex PCR; TCRdb holds only in-frame clones, not every one. This table has fewer than 70,000 clones, 80% appearing once. Sequencing in the ViraFEST assay came after antigen-specific CD4+ T cells had been expanded with viral peptide pools, which were used to stimulate PBMC. With 10 to 11 days of culture completed, CD4+ T cells were isolated. The healthy vaccine recipients, who had no prior SARS-CoV-2 infection, showed negative nucleocapsid antibodies. Findings and caveats of the study: After vaccination of healthy people, only 1 of 255 vaccine-induced clones cross-reacted with common cold coronaviruses. Convalescent patients were scarce in the study, and it lacked early post-infection timepoints.

The source was CD4+ T cells from PBMCs cultured with SARS-CoV-2 spike peptides, collected before COVID-19 vaccination. The chain carries TRBV6-2 or TRBV6-3 and TRBJ2-1; TRBD1 matches at 8 bases. The receptor was isolated from a human donor who received a COVID-19 vaccine. CDR3 region: CASSSLTGGSYNEQFF. The CDR3 nucleotides read TGTGCCAGCAGTTCCCTCACAGGGGGGTCCTACAATGAGCAGTTCTTC.